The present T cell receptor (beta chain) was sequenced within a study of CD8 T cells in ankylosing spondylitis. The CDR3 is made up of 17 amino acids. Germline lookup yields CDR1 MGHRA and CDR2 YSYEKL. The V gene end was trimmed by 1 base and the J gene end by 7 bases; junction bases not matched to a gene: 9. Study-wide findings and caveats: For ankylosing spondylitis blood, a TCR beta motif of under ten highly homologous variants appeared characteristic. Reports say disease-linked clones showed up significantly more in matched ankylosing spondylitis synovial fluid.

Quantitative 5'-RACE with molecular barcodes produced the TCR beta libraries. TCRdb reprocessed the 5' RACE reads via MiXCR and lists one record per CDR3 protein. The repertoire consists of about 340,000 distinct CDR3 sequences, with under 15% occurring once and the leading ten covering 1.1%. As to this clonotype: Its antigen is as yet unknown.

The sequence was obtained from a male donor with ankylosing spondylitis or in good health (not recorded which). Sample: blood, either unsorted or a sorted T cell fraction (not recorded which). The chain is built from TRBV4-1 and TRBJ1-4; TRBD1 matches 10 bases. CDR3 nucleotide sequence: TGCGCCAGCAGCCAAGTTCCCGACAGGGGGCGCGTTGAAAAACTGTTTTTT. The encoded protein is CASSQVPDRGRVEKLFF.